Listed below are T cell receptor beta chains from one sample, sequenced in a study of T cell responses to AZD1222 COVID-19 vaccine. The method was immunoSEQ multiplex PCR; TCRdb's version includes in-frame clones alone and lacks a portion of them. The table lists 140,000 to 150,000 clones, roughly 90% of them singletons. This specimen was peripheral blood, taken on day 0 of AZD1222 vaccination. These receptors were collected from an adult in good health. Both conserved end residues are part of each CDR3. A D gene is named only where the DNA matches it firmly. Only some rows state a clone size, as once, few, many or a class for expanded clones.

D,size,J,V,CDR3,DNA
NA,few,TRBJ1-5,TRBV10-3,CAISESGVRGNQPQHF,TGTGCCATCAGTGAGTCGGGAGTCCGGGGCAATCAGCCCCAGCATTTT
NA,NA,TRBJ2-1,TRBV5-1,CASSLAYQDNEQFF,TGCGCCAGCAGCTTGGCCTATCAAGACAATGAGCAGTTCTTC
TRBD2,NA,TRBJ2-3,TRBV7-9,CASSYPGLAGSDTQYF,TGTGCCAGCAGCTACCCGGGACTAGCCGGATCAGATACGCAGTATTTT
TRBD1,NA,TRBJ1-5,TRBV24-1,CATSDSYRGVNQPQHF,TGTGCCACCAGTGATAGCTACAGGGGAGTCAATCAGCCCCAGCATTTT
NA,NA,TRBJ2-7,TRBV5-5,CASSLSDGLGEQYF,TGTGCCAGCAGCCTTTCGGACGGATTGGGGGAGCAGTACTTC
TRBD1,NA,TRBJ2-3,TRBV18,CASSPTPGGVDTQYF,TGTGCCAGCTCACCTACACCAGGGGGCGTAGATACGCAGTATTTT
NA,NA,TRBJ1-1,TRBV9,CASSVISDTEAFF,TGTGCCAGCAGCGTAATCTCGGACACTGAAGCTTTCTTT
NA,NA,TRBJ2-1,TRBV11-2,CASSTLADEQFF,TGTGCCAGCAGCACCCTGGCCGATGAGCAGTTCTTC
NA,NA,TRBJ1-1,TRBV5-1,CASGTGTSEAFF,TGCGCCAGCGGAACGGGGACATCTGAAGCTTTCTTT
TRBD1,NA,TRBJ2-3,TRBV24-1,CATSDPRQGTDTQYF,TGTGCCACCAGTGATCCAAGACAGGGTACAGATACGCAGTATTTT
TRBD2,NA,TRBJ2-7,TRBV7-9,CASSLARLAGLGGPYEQYF,TGTGCCAGCAGCTTAGCGCGGCTAGCGGGGCTGGGGGGGCCCTACGAGCAGTACTTC
NA,NA,TRBJ2-5,TRBV24-1,CATSDPRLAGLETQYF,TGTGCCACCAGTGACCCCCGTCTCGCGGGACTAGAGACCCAGTACTTC
NA,NA,TRBJ2-2,TRBV11-3,CASSPWAGGTGELFF,TGTGCCAGCAGCCCTTGGGCCGGGGGCACCGGGGAGCTGTTTTTT
TRBD2,NA,TRBJ2-5,TRBV5-6,CASSWGTSGRGETQYF,TGTGCCAGCAGCTGGGGGACTAGCGGGAGAGGAGAGACCCAGTACTTC
TRBD1,NA,TRBJ1-2,TRBV6-1,CASSDRGDGYTF,TGTGCCAGCAGTGACAGGGGGGATGGCTACACCTTC
TRBD1,NA,TRBJ1-5,TRBV7-9,CASSFLTGRTNQPQHF,TGTGCCAGCAGCTTCTTGACAGGGAGGACGAATCAGCCCCAGCATTTT
TRBD1,NA,TRBJ1-5,TRBV19,CASSDRGNQPQHF,TGTGCCAGTAGTGACAGGGGCAATCAGCCCCAGCATTTT
TRBD2,NA,TRBJ2-7,TRBV4-3,CASSQAGLAGYEQYF,TGCGCCAGCAGCCAAGCCGGACTAGCGGGGTACGAGCAGTACTTC
NA,NA,TRBJ2-3,TRBV21-1,CASSKIPQYRLYSTDTQYF,TGTGCCAGCAGCAAAATTCCCCAATACAGACTCTATAGCACAGATACGCAGTATTTT
TRBD2,NA,TRBJ2-5,TRBV4-3,CASSQVGGEGETQYF,TGCGCCAGCAGCCAAGTCGGGGGGGAGGGCGAGACCCAGTACTTC
TRBD1,NA,TRBJ1-5,TRBV12-5,CASAPDRVLFRPQHF,TGTGCTAGTGCCCCTGACAGGGTTCTCTTTCGGCCCCAGCATTTT
TRBD2,once,TRBJ2-3,TRBV15,CATSRESGGGADTQYF,TGTGCCACCAGCAGAGAATCGGGAGGAGGGGCGGATACGCAGTATTTT
NA,NA,TRBJ2-5,TRBV11-2,CASSLHGGRQETQYF,TGTGCCAGCAGCTTACACGGGGGGCGCCAAGAGACCCAGTACTTC
TRBD1,NA,TRBJ1-1,TRBV11-2,CASSPSVADLGQGDTEAFF,TGTGCCAGCAGCCCCTCGGTGGCGGATTTGGGGCAGGGGGACACTGAAGCTTTCTTT
TRBD1,NA,TRBJ1-2,TRBV19,CASSLAGQGAYGYTF,TGTGCCAGTAGTCTGGCGGGACAGGGGGCCTATGGCTACACCTTC
NA,NA,TRBJ1-5,TRBV19,CASSMAGLSNQPQHF,TGTGCCAGTAGTATGGCAGGACTTAGCAATCAGCCCCAGCATTTT
NA,NA,TRBJ2-5,TRBV6-5,CASRLRREETQYF,TGTGCCAGCAGACTACGCAGGGAAGAGACCCAGTACTTC
TRBD1,NA,TRBJ1-1,TRBV6-1,CASSERGQREAFF,TGTGCCAGCAGTGAAAGGGGACAGCGTGAAGCTTTCTTT
NA,once,TRBJ2-7,TRBV3-1/TRBV3-2,CASSQGYEQYF,TGTGCCAGCAGCCAGGGCTACGAGCAGTACTTC
NA,few,TRBJ1-1,TRBV5-4,CASSLEAGRAFF,TGTGCCAGCAGCTTGGAGGCAGGGAGGGCTTTCTTT
NA,NA,TRBJ1-5,TRBV6-5,CASSSRTMGQPQHF,TGTGCCAGCAGTTCACGTACGATGGGTCAGCCCCAGCATTTT
NA,NA,TRBJ1-3,TRBV19,CASSIDSILGRNTIYF,TGTGCCAGTAGTATAGATAGCATACTGGGGCGAAACACCATATATTTT
NA,NA,TRBJ1-5,TRBV28,CASSSNSNQPQHF,TGTGCCAGCAGTTCAAATAGCAATCAGCCCCAGCATTTT
NA,NA,TRBJ2-5,TRBV6-5,CASSYTSRETQYF,TGTGCCAGCAGTTACACTAGCCGAGAGACCCAGTACTTC
NA,NA,TRBJ2-5,TRBV14,CASSRGLLETQYF,TGTGCCAGCAGCCGGGGGCTATTAGAGACCCAGTACTTC
NA,NA,TRBJ1-2,TRBV28,CASSLLLNYGYTF,TGTGCCAGCAGTTTGTTACTTAACTATGGCTACACCTTC
TRBD1,NA,TRBJ2-7,TRBV11-3,CASSLGTGVSYEQYF,TGTGCCAGCAGCTTAGGGACAGGCGTCTCCTACGAGCAGTACTTC
TRBD2,NA,TRBJ2-1,TRBV7-6,CASSFALGTSGIHEQFF,TGTGCCAGCAGCTTCGCGCTCGGGACTAGCGGGATTCATGAGCAGTTCTTC
NA,NA,TRBJ2-5,TRBV25-1,CASGFRDGGLKETQYF,TGTGCCAGCGGGTTCAGGGACGGGGGCTTAAAAGAGACCCAGTACTTC
NA,few,TRBJ1-3,TRBV3-1/TRBV3-2,CASSQQGGNTIYF,TGTGCCAGCAGCCAACAGGGTGGAAACACCATATATTTT
TRBD2,NA,TRBJ2-5,TRBV19,CASKGLAAETQYF,TGTGCCAGTAAAGGACTAGCAGCAGAGACCCAGTACTTC
NA,NA,TRBJ2-7,TRBV2,CASRRGHFPPYEQYF,TGTGCCAGCAGGAGGGGTCACTTTCCCCCCTACGAGCAGTACTTC
TRBD1,NA,TRBJ2-7,TRBV5-6,CASSLTSPPGGQGYEQYF,TGTGCCAGCAGCCTCACCTCTCCGCCAGGGGGACAGGGCTACGAGCAGTACTTC
NA,NA,TRBJ2-1,TRBV7-2,CASSLGPGGPQFF,TGTGCCAGCAGCTTAGGCCCCGGCGGGCCGCAGTTCTTC
NA,once,TRBJ2-1,TRBV2,CASNPEAYNEQFF,TGTGCCAGCAATCCTGAGGCCTACAATGAGCAGTTCTTC
NA,NA,TRBJ1-5,TRBV15,CATSLSDDQPQHF,TGTGCCACCAGCCTCTCCGATGATCAGCCCCAGCATTTT
NA,NA,TRBJ2-3,TRBV19,CASSIGPAPDTQYF,TGTGCCAGTAGTATAGGACCAGCACCAGATACGCAGTATTTT
NA,once,TRBJ2-7,TRBV4-3,CASSQELSVSYEQYF,TGCGCCAGCAGCCAAGAATTGTCGGTCTCCTACGAGCAGTACTTC
NA,NA,TRBJ1-2,TRBV24-1,CATSEGTRGYGYTF,TGTGCCACCAGTGAGGGTACGCGGGGCTATGGCTACACCTTC
NA,NA,TRBJ2-7,TRBV6-5,CASRTIDSTPNEQYF,TGTGCCAGCAGGACGATTGACAGCACTCCTAACGAGCAGTACTTC
TRBD1,NA,TRBJ1-3,TRBV30,CAWSIRQGARGNTIYF,TGTGCCTGGAGTATCCGACAGGGGGCGCGCGGAAACACCATATATTTT
NA,NA,TRBJ1-6,TRBV11-2,CASSYDGGNSPLHF,TGTGCCAGCAGTTATGACGGGGGGAATTCACCCCTCCACTTT
NA,NA,TRBJ2-7,TRBV6-2/TRBV6-3,CASSYSIAGTYEQYF,TGTGCCAGCAGTTACTCGATAGCAGGGACCTACGAGCAGTACTTC